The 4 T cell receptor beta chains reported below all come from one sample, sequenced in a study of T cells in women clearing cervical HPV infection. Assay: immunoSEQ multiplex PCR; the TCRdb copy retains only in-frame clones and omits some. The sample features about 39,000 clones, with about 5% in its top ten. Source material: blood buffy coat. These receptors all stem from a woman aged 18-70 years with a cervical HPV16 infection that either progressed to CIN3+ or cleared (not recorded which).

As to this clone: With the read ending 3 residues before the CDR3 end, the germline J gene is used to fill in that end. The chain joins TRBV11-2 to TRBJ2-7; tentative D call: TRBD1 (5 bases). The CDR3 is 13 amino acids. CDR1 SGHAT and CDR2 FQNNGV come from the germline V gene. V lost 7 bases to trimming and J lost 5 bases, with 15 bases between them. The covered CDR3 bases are TGTGCCAGCACCCGACCCCCCAGGGACGAG. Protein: CASTRPPRDE. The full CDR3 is CASTRPPRDEQYF.

Here the CDR3 reads CASSTPDRGETQYF. Incomplete CDR3 DNA: TGTGCCAGCAGCACCCCGGACAGGGGAGAGACC. This chain joins TRBV7-9 and TRBJ2-5, with 9 bases matching TRBD1. The read falls 3 residues short of the CDR3 end, and the missing part is taken from the germline J gene. CDR3 length equals 14 residues. V lost 5 bases and J lost 4; bases outside the gene matches: 5. Germline-derived CDR1 and CDR2 are SEHNR and FQNEAQ (reference sequence).

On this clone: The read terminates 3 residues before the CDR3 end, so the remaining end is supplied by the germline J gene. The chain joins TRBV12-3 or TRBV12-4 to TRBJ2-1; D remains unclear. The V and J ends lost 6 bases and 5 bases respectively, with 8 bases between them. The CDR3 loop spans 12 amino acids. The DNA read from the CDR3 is TGTGCCAGCAGCCTAATTAACAATGAG. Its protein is CASSLINNE. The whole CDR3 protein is CASSLINNEQFF.

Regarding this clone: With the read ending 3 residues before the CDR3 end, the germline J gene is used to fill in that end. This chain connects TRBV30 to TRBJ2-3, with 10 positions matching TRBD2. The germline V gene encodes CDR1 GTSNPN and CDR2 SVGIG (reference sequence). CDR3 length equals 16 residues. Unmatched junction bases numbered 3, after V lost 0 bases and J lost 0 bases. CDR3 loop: CAWSVGLAASTDTQYF. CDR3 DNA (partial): TGTGCCTGGAGTGTAGGACTAGCGGCTAGCACAGATACG. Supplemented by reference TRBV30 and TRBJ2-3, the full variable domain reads SQTIHQWPATLVQPVGSPLSLECTVEGTSNPNLYWYRQAAGRGLQLLFYSVGIGQISSEVPQNLSASRPQDRQFILSSKKLLLSDSGFYLCAWSVGLAASTDTQYFGPGTRLTVL.